The rows below give T cell receptor beta chains drawn from one sample of a study of blood T cell repertoires in COVID-19. Here immunoSEQ multiplex PCR was the method, and the copy in TCRdb shows in-frame clones only, minus some. The data contain just under 80,000 clones, 80% of them singletons. Sequencing input: peripheral blood. These receptors were obtained from a woman in her 70s with acute or convalescent COVID-19. Both conserved end residues are part of each CDR3. Each record gives: CDR3 length, clone size, D gene, V gene, J gene, CDR3 protein, CDR3 DNA. The D gene is left open where the match is weak. Expanded clones are given a class, and other clones once, few, many or no size at all.

16,-,-,TRBV18,TRBJ1-3,CASSLQGELSGNTIYF,TGTGCCAGCTCACTGCAGGGTGAGCTCTCTGGAAACACCATATATTTT
12,once,-,TRBV6-6,TRBJ1-1,CASRGQNTEAFF,TGTGCCAGCAGGGGGCAGAACACTGAAGCTTTCTTT
15,-,TRBD2,TRBV5-4,TRBJ2-7,CASTGTSGGEAEQYF,TGTGCCAGCACCGGGACTAGCGGGGGGGAGGCCGAGCAGTACTTC
13,-,TRBD1,TRBV4-1,TRBJ1-2,CASSQVDRGGYTF,TGCGCCAGCAGCCAAGTAGACAGGGGTGGCTACACCTTC
12,-,-,TRBV29-1,TRBJ1-1,CSVARGAAEAFF,TGCAGCGTTGCTCGGGGGGCTGCTGAAGCTTTCTTT
15,once,TRBD1,TRBV9,TRBJ1-1,CASGAGGEVNTEAFF,TGTGCCAGCGGAGCAGGGGGCGAGGTGAACACTGAAGCTTTCTTT
14,-,TRBD1,TRBV13,TRBJ1-2,CASSFRGNFYGYTF,TGTGCCAGCAGCTTCAGGGGGAACTTCTATGGCTACACCTTC
13,-,-,TRBV5-1,TRBJ2-3,CASSSPSTDTQYF,TGCGCCAGCAGCTCCCCTAGCACAGATACGCAGTATTTT
15,-,-,TRBV21-1,TRBJ1-2,CASSLGAGSNYGYTF,TGTGCCAGCAGTTTGGGGGCAGGGTCGAACTATGGCTACACCTTC
12,-,-,TRBV19,TRBJ1-2,CASSIYGHGYTF,TGTGCCAGTAGTATCTATGGGCATGGCTACACCTTC
16,-,-,TRBV6-2/TRBV6-3,TRBJ2-1,CASSYTLGSMYNEQFF,TGTGCCAGCAGTTACACTCTGGGCAGCATGTACAATGAGCAGTTCTTC
12,-,TRBD1,TRBV5-1,TRBJ1-2,CASSLDRGSYTF,TGCGCCAGCAGCTTAGACAGGGGTAGCTACACCTTC
14,-,TRBD1,TRBV19,TRBJ2-7,CASSARQGAYEQYF,TGTGCCAGTAGTGCCCGACAGGGGGCCTACGAGCAGTACTTC
15,-,TRBD2,TRBV7-9,TRBJ2-1,CASSPGGAHGNEQFF,TGTGCCAGCAGCCCCGGGGGGGCCCATGGGAATGAGCAGTTCTTC
15,-,-,TRBV7-2,TRBJ1-1,CASSLRGPTDTEAFF,TGTGCCAGCAGCTTAAGAGGGCCGACGGACACTGAAGCTTTCTTT
13,-,-,TRBV4-3,TRBJ1-1,CASSPGGGSEAFF,TGCGCCAGCAGCCCTGGTGGAGGGAGTGAAGCTTTCTTT
14,-,-,TRBV18,TRBJ1-5,CASSPTIGNQPQHF,TGTGCCAGCTCACCGACTATAGGCAATCAGCCCCAGCATTTT
15,-,TRBD2,TRBV6-5,TRBJ2-7,CASTQSGTDSYEQYF,TGTGCCAGCACCCAAAGCGGGACGGACTCCTACGAGCAGTACTTC
14,-,-,TRBV9,TRBJ2-3,CASSVGYEPYTQYF,TGTGCCAGCAGCGTTGGTTACGAGCCTTATACGCAGTATTTT
15,-,TRBD1,TRBV9,TRBJ2-5,CASSELQGAGETQYF,TGTGCCAGCAGCGAACTACAGGGGGCTGGAGAGACCCAGTACTTC
11,-,-,TRBV6-2/TRBV6-3,TRBJ1-1,CASSNSVEAFF,TGTGCCAGCAGTAATAGCGTTGAAGCTTTCTTT
13,-,-,TRBV13,TRBJ2-2,CASSFGLTGELFF,TGTGCCAGCAGCTTCGGACTTACCGGGGAGCTGTTTTTT
10,-,-,TRBV6-5,TRBJ1-1,CASSPSEAFF,TGTGCCAGCAGTCCTAGCGAAGCTTTCTTT
14,-,-,TRBV5-4,TRBJ1-6,CASSLAGDNSPLHF,TGTGCCAGCAGCTTGGCAGGGGATAATTCACCCCTCCACTTT
16,-,-,TRBV9,TRBJ2-7,CASSPSERVLSYEQYF,TGTGCCAGCAGCCCATCGGAGAGAGTCCTCTCCTACGAGCAGTACTTC
15,-,-,TRBV7-6,TRBJ1-4,CASSLEGQLNEKLFF,TGTGCCAGCAGCTTAGAAGGACAGCTAAATGAAAAACTGTTTTTT
14,-,TRBD1,TRBV6-4,TRBJ2-1,CASKDRPGGNEQFF,TGTGCCAGCAAGGACCGACCAGGGGGCAATGAGCAGTTCTTC
12,-,-,TRBV11-2,TRBJ2-7,CASSARFGEQYF,TGTGCCAGCAGCGCCCGCTTCGGCGAGCAGTACTTC
15,once,TRBD2,TRBV11-3,TRBJ2-3,CASSSVLAVTDTQYF,TGTGCCAGCAGCTCCGTCCTAGCGGTCACAGATACGCAGTATTTT
15,few,-,TRBV7-9,TRBJ1-6,CASSLLGPEGLPLHF,TGTGCCAGCAGCTTACTCGGGCCAGAGGGTTTGCCCCTCCACTTT
15,few,-,TRBV29-1,TRBJ1-2,CSVELSGSGNYGYTF,TGCAGCGTTGAACTATCGGGCAGCGGGAACTATGGCTACACCTTC
13,few,TRBD1,TRBV7-9,TRBJ1-2,CASSPGDRGGYTF,TGTGCCAGCAGCCCGGGGGACAGGGGTGGCTACACCTTC
16,once,-,TRBV7-9,TRBJ1-6,CASSPGRETYNSPLHF,TGTGCCAGCAGCCCCGGACGGGAGACCTATAATTCACCCCTCCACTTT
15,-,-,TRBV18,TRBJ1-2,CASSPGAGPNYGYTF,TGTGCCAGCTCACCCGGAGCAGGGCCAAACTATGGCTACACCTTC
15,few,TRBD1,TRBV4-1,TRBJ1-2,CASSQEGQGPYGYTF,TGCGCCAGCAGCCAAGAAGGACAGGGACCGTATGGCTACACCTTC
13,-,TRBD2,TRBV12-3/TRBV12-4,TRBJ2-1,CASSAGGYNEQFF,TGTGCCAGCAGTGCGGGGGGCTACAATGAGCAGTTCTTC
15,-,-,TRBV7-2,TRBJ1-5,CASSLESGPNQPQHF,TGTGCCAGCAGCTTAGAGTCAGGTCCCAATCAGCCCCAGCATTTT
17,-,TRBD1,TRBV9,TRBJ1-2,CASSVAPRTGEGYGYTF,TGTGCCAGCAGCGTAGCCCCCCGGACAGGGGAGGGCTATGGCTACACCTTC
12,-,-,TRBV11-3,TRBJ1-2,CASSHRRAGYTF,TGTGCCAGCAGCCATCGGCGGGCGGGCTACACCTTC
12,-,TRBD1,TRBV29-1,TRBJ2-2,CSGTGDPGELFF,TGCAGCGGGACAGGGGACCCCGGGGAGCTGTTTTTT
16,-,TRBD2,TRBV4-2,TRBJ2-2,CASSQVLAGGFGELFF,TGTGCCAGCAGCCAAGTGCTAGCGGGGGGGTTTGGGGAGCTGTTTTTT
14,-,-,TRBV9,TRBJ2-1,CASSWRSSYNEQFF,TGTGCCAGCAGTTGGAGGAGCTCCTACAATGAGCAGTTCTTC
14,-,-,TRBV7-9,TRBJ1-5,CASGAGDINQPQHF,TGTGCCAGCGGGGCAGGGGACATAAATCAGCCCCAGCATTTT
15,-,-,TRBV15,TRBJ1-2,CATSRDQGFYYGYTF,TGTGCCACCAGCAGAGATCAGGGGTTCTACTATGGCTACACCTTC
15,-,-,TRBV5-1,TRBJ2-1,CASSLVQGLDNEQFF,TGCGCCAGCAGCTTGGTTCAGGGGTTGGATAATGAGCAGTTCTTC
13,-,TRBD1,TRBV19,TRBJ1-5,CASSMDRAQPQHF,TGTGCCAGTAGTATGGACAGGGCTCAGCCCCAGCATTTT
16,-,TRBD1,TRBV7-9,TRBJ2-1,CASSPRQGSSYNEQFF,TGTGCCAGCAGCCCCCGACAGGGGAGCTCCTACAATGAGCAGTTCTTC
16,-,-,TRBV7-9,TRBJ2-5,CASSLRATIEAPTQYF,TGTGCCAGCAGCTTACGAGCCACAATAGAGGCACCCACCCAGTACTTC
16,-,-,TRBV4-2,TRBJ2-2,CASSQGASGPTGELFF,TGTGCCAGCAGCCAAGGGGCCTCAGGGCCAACCGGGGAGCTGTTTTTT
19,-,TRBD1,TRBV9,TRBJ2-6,CASSPRPGQAYSGANVLTF,TGTGCCAGCAGCCCCCGTCCGGGACAGGCCTACTCTGGGGCCAACGTCCTGACTTTC
13,-,TRBD2,TRBV27,TRBJ2-7,CASSRTSAYEQYF,TGTGCCAGCAGCAGGACTAGCGCTTACGAGCAGTACTTC
14,-,-,TRBV7-9,TRBJ1-4,CASGQFTTGEKLFF,TGTGCCAGCGGACAATTTACGACTGGTGAAAAACTGTTTTTT
15,-,TRBD1,TRBV7-8,TRBJ1-4,CASSLTGGFDEKLFF,TGTGCCAGCAGCCTTACAGGGGGATTTGATGAAAAACTGTTTTTT